This T cell receptor beta chain stems from a study of blood T cells in healthy people across ages. The germline CDR1 and CDR2 sequences are DFQATT and SNEGSKA (reference sequence). CDR3 length equals 13 residues. V gave up 3 bases and J gave up 3 bases, with 11 bases separating them. The second PCR ran roughly 6 to 11 cycles with a sample-barcoded 5' primer and J-beta primers. TCRdb reprocessed the 5' RACE reads via MiXCR and lists one record per CDR3 protein. The sample shows about 2 million distinct CDR3 sequences, about 50% of them seen only once. This TCR was sampled from a woman in her thirties or forties in good health. V is TRBV20-1 and J is TRBJ1-1; possible D gene TRBD1, 5 bases. The sequencing input was blood. The CDR3 is CSARPQGYTEAFF. As DNA, the CDR3 is TGCAGTGCTAGGCCCCAGGGCTACACTGAAGCTTTCTTT.